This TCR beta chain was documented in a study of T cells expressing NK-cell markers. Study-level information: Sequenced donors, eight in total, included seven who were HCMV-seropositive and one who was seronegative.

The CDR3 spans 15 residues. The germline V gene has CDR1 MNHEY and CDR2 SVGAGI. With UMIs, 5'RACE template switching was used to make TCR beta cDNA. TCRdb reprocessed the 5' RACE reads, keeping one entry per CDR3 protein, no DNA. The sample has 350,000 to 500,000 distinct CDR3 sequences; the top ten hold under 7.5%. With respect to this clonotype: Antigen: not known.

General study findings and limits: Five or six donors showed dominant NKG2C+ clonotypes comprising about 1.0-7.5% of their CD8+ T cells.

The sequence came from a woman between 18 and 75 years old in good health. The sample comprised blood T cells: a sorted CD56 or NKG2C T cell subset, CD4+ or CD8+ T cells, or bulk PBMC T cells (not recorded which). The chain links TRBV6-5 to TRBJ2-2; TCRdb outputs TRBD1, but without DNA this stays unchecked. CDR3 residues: CASSYGQGGAGELFF.